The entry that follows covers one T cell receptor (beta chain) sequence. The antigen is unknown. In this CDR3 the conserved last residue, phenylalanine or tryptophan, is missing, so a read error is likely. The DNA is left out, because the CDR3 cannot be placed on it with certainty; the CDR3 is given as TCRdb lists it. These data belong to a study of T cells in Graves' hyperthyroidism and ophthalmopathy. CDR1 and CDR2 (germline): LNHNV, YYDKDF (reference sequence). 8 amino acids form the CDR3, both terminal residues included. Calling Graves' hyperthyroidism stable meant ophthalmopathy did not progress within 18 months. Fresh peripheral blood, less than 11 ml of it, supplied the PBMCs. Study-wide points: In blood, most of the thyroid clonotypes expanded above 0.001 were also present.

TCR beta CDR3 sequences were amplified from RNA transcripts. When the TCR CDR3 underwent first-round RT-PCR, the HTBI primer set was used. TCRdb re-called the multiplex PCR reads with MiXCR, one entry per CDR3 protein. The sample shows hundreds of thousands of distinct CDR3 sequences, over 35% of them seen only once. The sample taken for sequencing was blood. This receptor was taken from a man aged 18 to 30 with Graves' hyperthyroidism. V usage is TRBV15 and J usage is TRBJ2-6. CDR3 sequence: CATSTTDG.